Described below is a single T cell receptor beta chain sequence and its context. Its specificity is unknown. The data stem from a study of shared clonotypes between healthy human individuals. Broader study findings: Compared with clonotypes that all four donors shared, non-shared clonotypes had lower generation probabilities. In general, naive subsets displayed greater estimated richness than memory subsets did.

Using approximately 190 ng DNA, about 30,000 T cell genomes, the sorted-subset replicate PCRs were run. The method was immunoSEQ multiplex PCR; TCRdb's version includes in-frame clones alone and lacks a portion of them. The sample records about 2.1 million clones, 85% to 95% being singletons. CD45RO-negative, CCR7-positively selected cells formed the naive CD8 fraction, excluding terminally differentiated effector memory CD45RA+ cells. Looked up from germline, CDR1 is SGHKS and CDR2 is YYEKEE (reference sequence). The CDR3 has 15 residues. V was clipped by 2 bases and J by 3 bases, with 13 bases between them.

Input material: naive CD8+ T cells from PBMCs. V gene TRBV5-5 combines with J gene TRBJ2-3, with D maybe TRBD2 (5 bases). This sequence was found in a man between 18 and 29 years old in good health. Some clones in this sample may be carry-over from other donors' samples. The DNA for the CDR3 is TGTGCCAGCAGCTTAGAGAGGGCCTGGACAGATACGCAGTATTTT. It specifies CASSLERAWTDTQYF.